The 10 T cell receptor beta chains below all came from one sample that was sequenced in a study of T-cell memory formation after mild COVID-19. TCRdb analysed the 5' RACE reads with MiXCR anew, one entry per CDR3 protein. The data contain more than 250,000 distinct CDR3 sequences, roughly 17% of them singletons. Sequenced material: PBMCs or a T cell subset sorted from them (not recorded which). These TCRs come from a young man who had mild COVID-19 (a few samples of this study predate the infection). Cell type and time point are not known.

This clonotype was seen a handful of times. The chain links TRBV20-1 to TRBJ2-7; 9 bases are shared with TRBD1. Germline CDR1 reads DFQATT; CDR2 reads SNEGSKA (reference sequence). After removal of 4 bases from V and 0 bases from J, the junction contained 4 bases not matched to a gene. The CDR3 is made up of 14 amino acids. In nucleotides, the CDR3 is TGCAGTGCTATACAGGGGGCCCTCTCCTACGAGCAGTACGTC. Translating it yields CSAIQGALSYEQYV.

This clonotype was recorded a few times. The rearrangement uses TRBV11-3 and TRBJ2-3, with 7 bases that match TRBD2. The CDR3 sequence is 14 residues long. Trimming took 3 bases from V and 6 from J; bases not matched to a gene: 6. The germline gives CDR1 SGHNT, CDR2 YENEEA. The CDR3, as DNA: TGTGCCAGCAGCTTTGGGGGGGACTTGGATACGCAGTATTTT. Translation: CASSFGGDLDTQYF.

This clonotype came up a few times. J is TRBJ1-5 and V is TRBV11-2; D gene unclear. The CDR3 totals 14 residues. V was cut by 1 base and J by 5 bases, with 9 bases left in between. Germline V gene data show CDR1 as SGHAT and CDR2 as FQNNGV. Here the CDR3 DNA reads TGTGCCAGCAGCTTAGGGGTAGGCGATCAGCCCCAGCATTTT. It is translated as CASSLGVGDQPQHF.

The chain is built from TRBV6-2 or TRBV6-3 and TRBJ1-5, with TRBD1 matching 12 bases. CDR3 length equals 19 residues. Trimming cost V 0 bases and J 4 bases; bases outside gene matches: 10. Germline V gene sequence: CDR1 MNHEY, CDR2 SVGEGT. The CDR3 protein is CASSYSSGQGARRNQPQHF. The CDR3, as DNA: TGTGCCAGCAGTTACTCGTCGGGACAGGGGGCAAGGAGAAATCAGCCCCAGCATTTT.

The CDR3 DNA sequence: TGTGCCATCAGTGATGCGGGCCAAGAGACCCAGTACTTC. Translating it yields CAISDAGQETQYF. The gene calls are TRBV10-3 and TRBJ2-5; the D gene is possibly TRBD2 (5 bases). V lost 3 bases to trimming and J lost 1 base, with 6 bases between them. CDR1 and CDR2 from the germline V gene are ENHRY and SYGVKD. The CDR3 extends over 13 amino acids.

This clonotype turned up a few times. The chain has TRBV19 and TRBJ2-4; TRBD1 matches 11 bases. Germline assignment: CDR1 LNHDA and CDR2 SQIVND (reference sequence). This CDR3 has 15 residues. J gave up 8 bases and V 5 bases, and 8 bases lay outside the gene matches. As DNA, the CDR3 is TGTGCCAGTAGTGGACTGGGACAGGGGGGTTACATTCAGTACTTC. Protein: CASSGLGQGGYIQYF. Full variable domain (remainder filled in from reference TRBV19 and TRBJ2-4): DGGITQSPKYLFRKEGQNVTLSCEQNLNHDAMYWYRQDPGQGLRLIYYSQIVNDFQKGDIAEGYSVSREKKESFPLTVTSAQKNPTAFYLCASSGLGQGGYIQYFGAGTRLSVL.

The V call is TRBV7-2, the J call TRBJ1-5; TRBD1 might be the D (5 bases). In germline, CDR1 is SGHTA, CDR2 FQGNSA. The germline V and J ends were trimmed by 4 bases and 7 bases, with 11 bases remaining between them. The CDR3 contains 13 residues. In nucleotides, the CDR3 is TGTGCCAGCAGCTCCGGGGCGTTCCAGCCCCAGCATTTT. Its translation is CASSSGAFQPQHF.

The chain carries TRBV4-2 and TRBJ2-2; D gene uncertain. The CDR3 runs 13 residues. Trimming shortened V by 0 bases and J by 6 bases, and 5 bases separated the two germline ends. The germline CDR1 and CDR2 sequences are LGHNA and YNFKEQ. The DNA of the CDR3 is TGTGCCAGCAGCCAAGATGGTTCCGGGGAGCTGTTTTTT. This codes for CASSQDGSGELFF.

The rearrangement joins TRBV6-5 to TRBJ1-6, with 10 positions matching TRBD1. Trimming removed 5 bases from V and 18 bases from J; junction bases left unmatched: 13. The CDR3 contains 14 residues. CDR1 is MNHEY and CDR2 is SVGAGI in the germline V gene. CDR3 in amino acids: CASSARQGASLYHF. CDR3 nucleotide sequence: TGTGCCAGCAGTGCACGACAGGGGGCCAGTCTATACCACTTT.

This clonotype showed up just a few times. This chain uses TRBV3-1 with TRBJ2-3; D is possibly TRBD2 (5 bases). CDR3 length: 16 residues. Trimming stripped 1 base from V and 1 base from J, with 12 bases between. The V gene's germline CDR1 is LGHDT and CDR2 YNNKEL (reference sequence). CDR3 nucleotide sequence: TGTGCCAGCAGCCAAGTGGGGTGGCGGGGCACAGATACGCAGTATTTT. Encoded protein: CASSQVGWRGTDTQYF.